This T cell receptor beta chain was sequenced for a study of cytomegalovirus exposure and HLA in healthy donors. This CDR3 has 15 residues. V lost 3 bases, J lost 7 bases, and 13 bases stayed unmatched. Germline CDR1 and CDR2: SGHNT and YYREEE (reference sequence). Regarding this clone: No antigen is known for it.

General study results and limits: The investigators catalogued 180 or so TCR beta chains as cytomegalovirus-associated. DRB1 showed the most TCR associations and HLA-C the fewest in a later analysis, as rates varied by HLA locus. Because they were indistinguishable, some V segments, including TRBV6-2 and TRBV6-3, were excluded.

Primers included in the PCR were 60 Vbeta and 13 Jbeta primers. Assay used: immunoSEQ multiplex PCR; TCRdb lists only in-frame clones, some missing. The sample lists approximately 200,000 clones, approximately 80% occurring once. V is TRBV5-4 and J is TRBJ2-7; 7 positions agree with TRBD1. The receptor's source is a woman aged 18-29 years in good health and CMV-seropositive. The sample consisted of PBMCs. The CDR3 DNA is TGTGCCAGCAGCTCCGGGACAGAGGAGTTTAGAGAGCAGTACTTC. It specifies CASSSGTEEFREQYF.